This passage covers 32 T cell receptor beta chains from one sample sequenced in a study of cytomegalovirus exposure and HLA in healthy donors. The PCR was carried out with 60 Vbeta primers and 13 Jbeta primers. TCRdb's copy holds only in-frame clones and misses some; the assay was immunoSEQ multiplex PCR. Counted here are about 120,000 clones, about 78% occurring once; the ten biggest clones make up about 7.9%. The sequencing input was PBMCs. All receptors derive from a woman in her thirties or forties in good health and CMV-seropositive.

The chain carries TRBV5-4 and TRBJ1-2, with 8 bases that match TRBD1. The CDR3 runs 13 residues. Germline loops: CDR1 SGHNT, CDR2 YYREEE (reference sequence). Trimming at V came to 4 bases and at J to 8 bases, leaving 7 bases not matched to a gene. The CDR3 DNA sequence: TGTGCCAGCAGCCTAGGACAGGGTAGGGGCTACACCTTC. It codes for CASSLGQGRGYTF.

The chain carries TRBV10-3 and TRBJ1-5; D unclear. Germline CDR1 is ENHRY and CDR2 is SYGVKD. The CDR3 covers 15 residues. Trimming stripped 0 bases from V and 9 bases from J, with 15 bases between. CDR3 sequence: CAISESSDGRGPQHF. The CDR3 DNA is TGTGCCATCAGTGAGTCATCAGACGGCCGAGGGCCCCAGCATTTT.

Only a few counts were recorded for this clone. The chain employs TRBV18 and TRBJ1-5; D is unclear. In germline, CDR1 is KGHSH, CDR2 LQKENI. CDR3 length: 15 residues. Trimming stripped 3 bases from V and 4 bases from J, with 13 bases between. The CDR3 coding sequence is TGTGCCAGCTCACCCGAGATGTTGTTGAATCAGCCCCAGCATTTT. Translating it yields CASSPEMLLNQPQHF.

In the case of this clone: The identical CDR3 is also encoded by other nucleotide sequences in the sample. V and J are TRBV5-4 and TRBJ1-6, with TRBD1 matching over 9 bases. The J segment lost 8 bases and the V segment lost 4 bases, leaving 4 bases of the junction unmatched. Per the germline V gene, CDR1 is SGHNT and CDR2 is YYREEE (reference sequence). The CDR3 runs 14 residues. CDR3 amino acids: CASSRDRADSPLHF. The CDR3 DNA is TGTGCCAGCAGCCGGGACAGGGCGGATTCACCCCTCCACTTT.

The V call is TRBV5-1, the J call TRBJ1-2, with TRBD1 matching 10 bases. Germline trimming cut 0 bases from V and 8 bases from J; bases unmatched to any gene: 7. This CDR3 is 15 amino acids long. CDR1 is SGHRS, CDR2 YFSETQ, per germline. The CDR3 protein is CASSLAGTGEGGYTF. The DNA for the CDR3 is TGCGCCAGCAGCTTGGCCGGGACAGGGGAGGGAGGCTACACCTTC. The full variable domain, rest sourced from reference TRBV5-1 and TRBJ1-2, is KAGVTQTPRYLIKTRGQQVTLSCSPISGHRSVSWYQQTPGQGLQFLFEYFSETQRNKGNFPGRFSGRQFSNSRSEMNVSTLELGDSALYLCASSLAGTGEGGYTFGSGTRLTVV.

The chain is built from TRBV7-6 and TRBJ2-2; tentative D call: TRBD1 (5 bases). Deletions cut 1 base from V and 7 bases from J, with 16 bases between. CDR3 length: 16 residues. The germline gives CDR1 SGHVS, CDR2 FNYEAQ. CDR3 residues: CASSLVDIRAGGELFF. CDR3 sequence (DNA): TGTGCCAGCAGCTTAGTGGACATTAGGGCAGGCGGGGAGCTGTTTTTT. Full variable domain (remainder filled in from reference TRBV7-6 and TRBJ2-2): GAGVSQSPRYKVTKRGQDVALRCDPISGHVSLYWYRQALGQGPEFLTYFNYEAQQDKSGLPNDRFSAERPEGSISTLTIQRTEQRDSAMYRCASSLVDIRAGGELFFGEGSRLTVL.

The chain carries TRBV6-6 and TRBJ2-5; weak D call: TRBD2 (6 bases). The V end was cut by 7 bases, the J end by 2 bases, with 17 bases between. The CDR3 has 15 amino acids. Germline V gene lookup returns CDR1 MNHNY and CDR2 SVGAGI (reference sequence). This CDR3 reads CASKGRDDLQETQYF. The CDR3 coding sequence is TGTGCCAGCAAGGGGCGGGACGACTTACAAGAGACCCAGTACTTC.

The V and J genes are TRBV6-5 and TRBJ2-1; D unresolved. The ends were cut back, 3 bases at V and 9 bases at J, with 12 bases in the middle. The CDR3 consists of 13 residues. Germline CDR1 MNHEY, CDR2 SVGAGI. Here the CDR3 reads CASSYYVQSEQFF. DNA of the CDR3: TGTGCCAGCAGTTATTATGTACAGAGTGAGCAGTTCTTC.

V usage is TRBV6-5 and J usage is TRBJ1-2, with D tentatively TRBD1 (6 bases). The CDR3 has 15 residues. CDR1 is MNHEY and CDR2 is SVGAGI in the germline V gene. Trimming stripped 3 bases from V and 4 bases from J, with 15 bases between. The DNA for the CDR3 is TGTGCCAGCAGTTATTTAGCAGGGGCCATCTATGGCTACACCTTC. Its translation: CASSYLAGAIYGYTF.

V usage is TRBV9 and J usage is TRBJ1-2, with 8 bases lining up with TRBD1. The CDR3 sequence is 15 residues long. The germline CDR1 and CDR2 sequences are SGDLS and YYNGEE. V shed 4 bases, J shed 8 bases, and the junction held 13 bases outside the gene matches. CDR3 region: CASSIDPGQALGYTF. DNA for the CDR3: TGTGCCAGCAGCATCGACCCGGGACAGGCCCTGGGCTACACCTTC.

The CDR3 protein is CASSRDRDTEAFF. CDR3 bases: TGTGCCAGCAGCAGGGACAGGGACACTGAAGCTTTCTTT. The rearrangement links TRBV11-3 to TRBJ1-1; 9 bases fit TRBD1. V lost 5 bases, J lost 3 bases, and 1 base stayed unmatched. Germline lookup yields CDR1 SGHNT and CDR2 YENEEA. CDR3 length: 13 residues.

The gene calls are TRBV10-1 and TRBJ1-5; TRBD1 aligns across 8 bases. V dropped 2 bases and J dropped 3; count of bases not matched to a gene: 6. CDR1 and CDR2 (germline): WNHNN, SYGVQD (reference sequence). The CDR3 sequence is 16 residues long. CDR3 sequence: CASSEIAGGFNQPQHF. The CDR3 DNA reads TGCGCCAGCAGTGAGATTGCAGGGGGCTTCAATCAGCCCCAGCATTTT.

The chain recombines TRBV13 with TRBJ2-3; 7 bases agree with TRBD1. Germline V lookup: CDR1 PRHDT, CDR2 FYEKMQ (reference sequence). This CDR3 region has 15 residues. V lost 5 bases and J lost 6; bases outside the gene matches: 11. As DNA, the CDR3 is TGTGCCAGCAGCCCAACGACAGGGAAAAAGGATACGCAGTATTTT. Translation gives CASSPTTGKKDTQYF.

Only a few counts were recorded for this clone. The chain carries TRBV6-5 and TRBJ1-4; D perhaps matches TRBD1 (5 bases). V lost 6 bases, J lost 8 bases, and 16 bases lay in between. The CDR3 loop spans 14 amino acids. Germline CDR1 reads MNHEY; CDR2 reads SVGAGI. The CDR3 protein is CASRPQGYGEKLFF. CDR3 nucleotide sequence: TGTGCCAGCAGACCCCAGGGTTATGGAGAAAAACTGTTTTTT.

The chain combines TRBV7-2 with TRBJ2-7, with D hard to call. The CDR3 is 13 residues long. CDR1 and CDR2 from the germline V gene are SGHTA and FQGNSA. With 2 bases removed from V and 6 bases from J, the gap between germline ends came to 11 bases. The CDR3 nucleotides read TGTGCCAGCAGCTTATATCAGGAATCCGAGCAGTACTTC. The encoded protein is CASSLYQESEQYF.

This clone has more than one count but fewer than ten. The rearrangement links TRBV9 to TRBJ2-3; 10 bases are shared with TRBD2. In germline, CDR1 is SGDLS, CDR2 YYNGEE. CDR3 length equals 16 residues. The trim removed 0 bases at V and 4 bases at J, leaving 5 bases unmatched. In DNA, the CDR3 is TGTGCCAGCAGCGTAGGGCTAGCGGGGGCCGCAGATACGCAGTATTTT. This encodes CASSVGLAGAADTQYF.

The chain employs TRBV6-5 and TRBJ1-1; D is possibly TRBD1 (6 bases). Trimming left V 6 bases short and J 10 bases short, with 21 bases between. CDR3 length: 14 amino acids. The germline V gene has CDR1 MNHEY and CDR2 SVGAGI. The CDR3 coding sequence is TGTGCCAGCAGCAAATCAACAGGGACGGGGGGAGCTTTCTTT. The encoded protein is CASSKSTGTGGAFF.

The V call is TRBV5-1, the J call TRBJ1-1, with TRBD1 matching 8 bases. Germline V gene lookup returns CDR1 SGHRS and CDR2 YFSETQ. The CDR3 runs to 16 residues. Trimming at V came to 4 bases and at J to 4 bases, leaving 12 bases not matched to a gene. The CDR3 nucleotides are TGCGCCAGCAGCCTCTGGACAGGGATCAAGGCCACTGAAGCTTTCTTT. It specifies CASSLWTGIKATEAFF.

Concerning this clone: The same CDR3 can be traced to other DNA sequences in this sample. The chain links TRBV10-3 to TRBJ1-5, with D perhaps matching TRBD1 (5 bases). CDR3 length equals 14 residues. The V gene's germline CDR1 is ENHRY and CDR2 SYGVKD. The V end lost 8 bases, the J end lost 0 bases, and 11 bases lay between the germline ends. The CDR3 loop is CAIGTGDSNQPQHF. The DNA of the CDR3 is TGTGCCATCGGTACGGGGGATAGCAATCAGCCCCAGCATTTT.

The chain combines TRBV7-2 with TRBJ1-1; 7 bases are shared with TRBD1. With 4 bases clipped from V and 4 bases from J, the junction kept 6 bases outside the gene matches. The CDR3 contains 14 residues. CDR1 and CDR2 from the germline V gene are SGHTA and FQGNSA. The CDR3 DNA follows: TGTGCCAGCAGCTACCCAGGGGGAATCACTGAAGCTTTCTTT. Translating gives CASSYPGGITEAFF.

This rearrangement joins TRBV5-4 to TRBJ2-3, with 7 bases matching TRBD1. This CDR3 is built from 16 residues. The germline V gene encodes CDR1 SGHNT and CDR2 YYREEE (reference sequence). J lost 3 bases, V lost 2 bases, and 9 bases had no gene match. CDR3 sequence: CASSLPLGTVTDTQYF. The CDR3 DNA sequence: TGTGCCAGCAGCTTACCGCTCGGGACAGTGACAGATACGCAGTATTTT.

The chain joins TRBV4-3 to TRBJ1-4; D might be TRBD1 (6 bases). Germline CDR1 reads LGHNA; CDR2 reads YSLEER. V lost 4 bases and J 6 bases, leaving 15 bases between the germline ends. The CDR3 runs 15 residues. CDR3: CASSRTPGGHEKLFF. CDR3 DNA sequence: TGCGCCAGCAGCCGAACCCCGGGGGGGCATGAAAAACTGTTTTTT.

The chain combines TRBV25-1 with TRBJ1-1, with TRBD1 as a possible D gene (6 bases). V dropped 5 bases and J dropped 0 bases, with 13 bases sitting between them. The germline CDR1 and CDR2 sequences are MGHDK and SYGVNS. This CDR3 is 15 amino acids long. The DNA of the CDR3 is TGTGCCAGCAGTTTCGACAGGATCATGAACACTGAAGCTTTCTTT. Amino acids: CASSFDRIMNTEAFF.

The rearrangement joins TRBV6-1 to TRBJ1-2; unclear D gene. Germline CDR1 MNHNS, CDR2 SASEGT. V was clipped by 7 bases and J by 2 bases, with 14 bases between them. The CDR3 contains 14 residues. CDR3 sequence reads: CASTANIRNYGYTF. CDR3 DNA sequence: TGTGCCAGCACTGCTAACATCAGGAACTATGGCTACACCTTC.

V and J are TRBV6-1 and TRBJ1-2, with D hard to call. The V gene lost 0 bases and the J gene lost 5 bases, with 13 bases spanning the gap. Looked up from germline, CDR1 is MNHNS and CDR2 is SASEGT. The CDR3 length is 15 residues. This chain's CDR3 is CASSEARWAGYGYTF. CDR3 bases: TGTGCCAGCAGTGAAGCGCGTTGGGCGGGGTATGGCTACACCTTC.

This clone appeared a few times. The rearrangement links TRBV29-1 to TRBJ2-1; D is perhaps TRBD1 (6 bases). V dropped 5 bases and J dropped 0 bases, with 17 bases sitting between them. Germline V gene data show CDR1 as SQVTM and CDR2 as ANQGSEA. The CDR3 extends over 16 amino acids. The DNA for the CDR3 is TGCAGCGTTAGTCAGGACAGATTCAGCTCCTACAATGAGCAGTTCTTC. Translating gives CSVSQDRFSSYNEQFF.

This chain connects TRBV29-1 to TRBJ2-7; D may be TRBD1 (5 bases). The germline V and J ends were trimmed by 1 base and 0 bases, with 16 bases remaining between them. The CDR3 length is 16 residues. Per germline, CDR1 SQVTM and CDR2 ANQGSEA. This CDR3 is CSVEVYGHVGSYEQYF. CDR3 coding DNA: TGCAGCGTTGAAGTTTACGGACACGTTGGCTCCTACGAGCAGTACTTC.

This rearrangement joins TRBV7-2 to TRBJ2-5; 9 positions match TRBD1. The V gene's germline CDR1 is SGHTA and CDR2 FQGNSA. Trimming at V came to 5 bases and at J to 4 bases, leaving 5 bases not matched to a gene. The CDR3 is 14 residues long. Here the CDR3 DNA reads TGTGCCAGCAGCCCACAGGGGGCGGGAGAGACCCAGTACTTC. This encodes CASSPQGAGETQYF.

This chain uses TRBV5-8 with TRBJ2-1; tentatively, D is TRBD1 (6 bases). CDR1 and CDR2 (germline): SGHTS, YDEGEE. This CDR3 region has 15 residues. V lost 2 bases and J 1 base, leaving 10 bases between the germline ends. The DNA for the CDR3 is TGTGCCAGCAGCTTACAGGGCCAGTCCTACAATGAGCAGTTCTTC. It is translated as CASSLQGQSYNEQFF.

The V call is TRBV6-5, the J call TRBJ1-3, with D hard to call. The CDR3 covers 16 residues. Trimming removed 0 bases at V and 4 bases at J, with 13 bases between. Germline-derived CDR1 and CDR2 are MNHEY and SVGAGI. The CDR3, as DNA: TGTGCCAGCAGTTACTCTGAGGGAGCTTCAGGAAACACCATATATTTT. Protein product: CASSYSEGASGNTIYF.

This rearrangement joins TRBV10-3 to TRBJ1-2; D is uncertain. Germline CDR1 and CDR2: ENHRY and SYGVKD. The CDR3 loop spans 13 amino acids. Trimming cost V 3 bases and J 0 bases, with 5 bases left between them. In DNA, the CDR3 is TGTGCCATCAGTGAAGACACTAACTATGGCTACACCTTC. It codes for CAISEDTNYGYTF.

CDR3 residues: CASSMTAPPAATEAFF. The CDR3, as DNA: TGTGCCAGCAGCATGACTGCACCGCCGGCGGCCACTGAAGCTTTCTTT. The gene calls are TRBV7-6 and TRBJ1-1; no clear D. This CDR3 has 16 residues. Trimming cost V 5 bases and J 4 bases, with 20 bases left between them. Per the germline V gene, CDR1 is SGHVS and CDR2 is FNYEAQ.